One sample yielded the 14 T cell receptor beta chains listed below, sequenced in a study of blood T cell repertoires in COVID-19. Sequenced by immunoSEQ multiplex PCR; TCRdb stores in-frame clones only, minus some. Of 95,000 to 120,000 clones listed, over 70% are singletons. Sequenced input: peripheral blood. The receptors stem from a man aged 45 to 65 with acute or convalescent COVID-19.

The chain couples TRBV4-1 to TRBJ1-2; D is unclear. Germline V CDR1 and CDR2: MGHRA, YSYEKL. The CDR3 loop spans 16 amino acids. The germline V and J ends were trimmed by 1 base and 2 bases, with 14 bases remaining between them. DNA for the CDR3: TGCGCCAGCAGCCAAGGTAGACAACGGAAAAACTATGGCTACACCTTC. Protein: CASSQGRQRKNYGYTF.

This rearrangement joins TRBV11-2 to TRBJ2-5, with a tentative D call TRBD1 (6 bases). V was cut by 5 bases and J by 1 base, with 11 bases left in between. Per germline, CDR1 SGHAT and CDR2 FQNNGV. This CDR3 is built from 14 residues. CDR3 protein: CASSPTGLQETQYF. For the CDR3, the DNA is TGTGCCAGCAGCCCTACAGGGCTCCAAGAGACCCAGTACTTC.

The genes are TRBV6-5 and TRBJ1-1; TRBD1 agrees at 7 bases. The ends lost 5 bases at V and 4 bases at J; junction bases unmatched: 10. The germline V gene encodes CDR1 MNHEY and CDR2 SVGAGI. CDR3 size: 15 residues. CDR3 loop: CASSLDHRGGTEAFF. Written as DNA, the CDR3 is TGTGCCAGCAGTCTCGACCACAGGGGAGGCACTGAAGCTTTCTTT.

In DNA form, the CDR3 reads TGTGCCAGCACCCGGACTAGCGGGGGGGCCAGCGGAAACATTCAGTACTTC. It codes for CASTRTSGGASGNIQYF. This chain uses TRBV3-1 (or the pseudogene TRBV3-2) with TRBJ2-4; 15 positions agree with TRBD2. J gave up 6 bases and V 7 bases, and 10 bases lay outside the gene matches. CDR3 length equals 17 residues. Germline V gene data show CDR1 as LGHDT and CDR2 as YNNKEL (reference sequence).

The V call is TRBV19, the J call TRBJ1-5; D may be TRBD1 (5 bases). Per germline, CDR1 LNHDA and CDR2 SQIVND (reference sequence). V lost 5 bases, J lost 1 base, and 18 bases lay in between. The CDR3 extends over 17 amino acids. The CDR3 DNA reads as TGTGCCAGTAGTGTCCAAAGTGGGGCCGGGAGCAATCAGCCCCAGCATTTT. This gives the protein CASSVQSGAGSNQPQHF. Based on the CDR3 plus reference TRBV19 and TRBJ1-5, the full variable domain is DGGITQSPKYLFRKEGQNVTLSCEQNLNHDAMYWYRQDPGQGLRLIYYSQIVNDFQKGDIAEGYSVSREKKESFPLTVTSAQKNPTAFYLCASSVQSGAGSNQPQHFGDGTRLSIL.

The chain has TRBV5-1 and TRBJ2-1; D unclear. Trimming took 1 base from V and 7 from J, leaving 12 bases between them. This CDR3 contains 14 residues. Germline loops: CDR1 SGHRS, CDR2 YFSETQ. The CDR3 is CASSLFSSVNEQFF. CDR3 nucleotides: TGCGCCAGCAGCTTGTTTTCATCGGTAAATGAGCAGTTCTTC.

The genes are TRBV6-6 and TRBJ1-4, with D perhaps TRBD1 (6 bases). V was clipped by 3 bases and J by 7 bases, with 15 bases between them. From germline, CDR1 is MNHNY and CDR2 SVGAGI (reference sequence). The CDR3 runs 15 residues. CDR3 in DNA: TGTGCCAGCAGTTATCGCGGGGGGGGCGGTGAAAAACTGTTTTTT. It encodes CASSYRGGGGEKLFF.

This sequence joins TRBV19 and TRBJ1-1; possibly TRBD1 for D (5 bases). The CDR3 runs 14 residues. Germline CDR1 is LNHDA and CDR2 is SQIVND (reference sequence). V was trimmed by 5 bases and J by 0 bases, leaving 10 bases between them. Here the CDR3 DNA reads TGTGCCAGTAGTCGCGGGGACCTGAACACTGAAGCTTTCTTT. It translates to CASSRGDLNTEAFF.

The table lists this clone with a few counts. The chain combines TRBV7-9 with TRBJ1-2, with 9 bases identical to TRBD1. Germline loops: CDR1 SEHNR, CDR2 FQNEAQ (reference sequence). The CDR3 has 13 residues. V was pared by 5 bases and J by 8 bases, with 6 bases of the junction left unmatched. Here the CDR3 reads CASSTQGAEGYTF. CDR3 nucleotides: TGTGCCAGCAGCACACAGGGGGCCGAAGGCTACACCTTC. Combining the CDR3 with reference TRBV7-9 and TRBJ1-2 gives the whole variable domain DTGVSQNPRHKITKRGQNVTFRCDPISEHNRLYWYRQTLGQGPEFLTYFQNEAQLEKSRLLSDRFSAERPKGSFSTLEIQRTEQGDSAMYLCASSTQGAEGYTFGSGTRLTVV.

The chain's CDR3 is CAWSPTPSRVQYF. In DNA, the CDR3 is TGTGCCTGGAGTCCCACACCTAGCCGAGTGCAGTATTTT. The rearrangement joins TRBV30 to TRBJ2-3; D is perhaps TRBD2 (5 bases). The CDR3 covers 13 residues. Trimming took 2 bases from V and 11 from J, leaving 17 bases between them. The germline V gene has CDR1 GTSNPN and CDR2 SVGIG (reference sequence).

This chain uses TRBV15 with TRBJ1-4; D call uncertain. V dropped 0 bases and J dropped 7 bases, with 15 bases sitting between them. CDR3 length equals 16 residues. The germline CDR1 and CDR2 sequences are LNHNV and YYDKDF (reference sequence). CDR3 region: CATSRDPGDRAEKLFF. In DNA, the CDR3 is TGTGCCACCAGCAGAGATCCCGGGGATCGGGCTGAAAAACTGTTTTTT.

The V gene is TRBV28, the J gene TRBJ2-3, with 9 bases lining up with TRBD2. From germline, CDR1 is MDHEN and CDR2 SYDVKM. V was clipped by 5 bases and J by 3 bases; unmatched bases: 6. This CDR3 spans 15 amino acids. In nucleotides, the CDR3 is TGTGCCAGCAGTGGAGCGGGGGGCTTTACAGATACGCAGTATTTT. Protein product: CASSGAGGFTDTQYF.

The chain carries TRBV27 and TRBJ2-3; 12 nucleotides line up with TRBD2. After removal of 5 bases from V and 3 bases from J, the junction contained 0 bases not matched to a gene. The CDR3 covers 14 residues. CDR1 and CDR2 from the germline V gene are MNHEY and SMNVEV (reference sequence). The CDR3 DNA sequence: TGTGCCAGCAGTCTAGCGGGGGGGACAGATACGCAGTATTTT. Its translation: CASSLAGGTDTQYF.

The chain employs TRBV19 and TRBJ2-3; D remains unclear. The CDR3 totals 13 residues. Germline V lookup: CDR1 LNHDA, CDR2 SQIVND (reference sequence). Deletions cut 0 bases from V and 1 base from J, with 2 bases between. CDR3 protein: CASSIDGTDTQYF. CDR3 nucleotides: TGTGCCAGTAGTATAGACGGCACAGATACGCAGTATTTT.